This T cell receptor (beta chain) was captured by sequencing in a study of blood T cell repertoires in COVID-19. Study context: Some COVID-19 samples were acute and others convalescent; all came from the United States, Italy and Spain. The analysed material was cDNA or gDNA that came from T cells, B-cell-depleted T cells, or PBMCs.

In the authors' methods: Amplified reference gene primers provided the basis for estimating nucleated cell counts. TCRdb's table, derived via immunoSEQ multiplex PCR, lists solely in-frame clones and lacks some. V, J and clone size are those of that table, while D and trimming were read from the DNA. The sample has fewer than 250,000 clones, around 82% seen once. Sequencing input: peripheral blood. The TCR sequence derives from a woman between 45 and 60 years old with acute or convalescent COVID-19.

In DNA, the CDR3 is TGTGCCAGCAGTGGGGTGGGGCAGGGTATGGGTGGCGAGACCCAGTACTTC. Its translation: CASSGVGQGMGGETQYF. V is TRBV25-1 and J is TRBJ2-5, with D maybe TRBD1 (5 bases). Between the trimmed V and J ends, which lost 4 bases and 5 bases, there was a span of 23 bases. This CDR3 region has 17 residues. Germline-derived CDR1 and CDR2 are MGHDK and SYGVNS.